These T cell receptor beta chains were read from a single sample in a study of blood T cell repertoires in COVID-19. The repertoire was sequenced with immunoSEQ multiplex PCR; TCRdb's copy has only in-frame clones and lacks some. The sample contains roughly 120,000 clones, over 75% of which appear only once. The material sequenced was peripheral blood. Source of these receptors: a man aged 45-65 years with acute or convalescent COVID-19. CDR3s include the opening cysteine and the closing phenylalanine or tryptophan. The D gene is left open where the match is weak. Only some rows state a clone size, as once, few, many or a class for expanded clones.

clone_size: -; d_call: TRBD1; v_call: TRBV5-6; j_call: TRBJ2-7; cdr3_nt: TGTGCCAGCAGCGGATCGGGACAGGGTATGCACGAGCAGTACTTC; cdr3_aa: CASSGSGQGMHEQYF
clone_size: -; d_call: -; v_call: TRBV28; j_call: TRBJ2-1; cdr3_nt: TGTGCCAGCAGCCAATATAGCTTTAACCACAATGAGCAGTTCTTC; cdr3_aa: CASSQYSFNHNEQFF
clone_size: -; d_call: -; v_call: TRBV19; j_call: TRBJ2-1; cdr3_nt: TGTGCCAGTAGCCCCACGGGGACACTTGAGCAGTTCTTC; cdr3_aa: CASSPTGTLEQFF
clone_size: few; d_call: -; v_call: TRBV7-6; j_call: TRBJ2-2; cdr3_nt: TGTGCCAGCAGCCCCGAGGGAGGTACCAACACCGGGGAGCTGTTTTTT; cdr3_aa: CASSPEGGTNTGELFF
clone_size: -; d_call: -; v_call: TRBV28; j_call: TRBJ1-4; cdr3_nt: TGTGCCAGCAGTTTATTTGGAGCAACTAATGAAAAACTGTTTTTT; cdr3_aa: CASSLFGATNEKLFF
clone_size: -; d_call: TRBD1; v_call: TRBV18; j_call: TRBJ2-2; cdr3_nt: TGTGCCAGCTCACCCCAAGACAGGGAAGTCACCGGGGAGCTGTTTTTT; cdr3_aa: CASSPQDREVTGELFF
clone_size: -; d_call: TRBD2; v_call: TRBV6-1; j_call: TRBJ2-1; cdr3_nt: TGTGCCAGCAGTGAAGAACTAGCGGGGGGTGGTTCGGTCAATGAGCAGTTCTTC; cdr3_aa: CASSEELAGGGSVNEQFF
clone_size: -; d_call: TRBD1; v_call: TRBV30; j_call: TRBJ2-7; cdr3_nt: TGTGCCTGGAGTGTACTTATGGGGACAGGACGTGACGAGCAGTACTTC; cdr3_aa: CAWSVLMGTGRDEQYF
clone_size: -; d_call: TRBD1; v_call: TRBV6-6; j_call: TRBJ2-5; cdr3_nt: TGTGCCAGCACCTTGATGGGACAGGGTAAAGAGACCCAGTACTTC; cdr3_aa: CASTLMGQGKETQYF
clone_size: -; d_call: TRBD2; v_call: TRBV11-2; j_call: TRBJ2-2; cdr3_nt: TGTGCCAGCAGCTTAGTAGCGGGGTCGAACACCGGGGAGCTGTTTTTT; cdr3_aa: CASSLVAGSNTGELFF
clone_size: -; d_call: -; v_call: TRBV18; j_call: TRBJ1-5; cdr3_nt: TGTGCCAGCTCACCTCGGGGAAATCAGCCCCAGCATTTT; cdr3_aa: CASSPRGNQPQHF
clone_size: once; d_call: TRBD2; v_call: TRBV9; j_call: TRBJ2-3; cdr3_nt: TGTGCCAGCAGCCCCGGGGTAGCGGGGGGAGATACGCAGTATTTT; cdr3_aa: CASSPGVAGGDTQYF
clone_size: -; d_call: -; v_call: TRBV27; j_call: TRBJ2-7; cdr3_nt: TGTGCCAGCAGTTTCCGGGAGGAGCAGTACTTC; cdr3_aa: CASSFREEQYF
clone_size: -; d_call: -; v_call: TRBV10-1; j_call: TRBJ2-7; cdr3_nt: TGCGCCAGCAGTGAATCCCAGGGGGAGCAGTACTTC; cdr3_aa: CASSESQGEQYF
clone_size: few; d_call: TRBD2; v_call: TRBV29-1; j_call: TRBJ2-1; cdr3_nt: TGCAGCGCATCACCTAGCGGGGAGATATACAATGAGCAGTTCTTC; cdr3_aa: CSASPSGEIYNEQFF
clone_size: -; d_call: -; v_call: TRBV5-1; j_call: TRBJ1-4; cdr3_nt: TGCGCCAGCAGCCCCTGGACAAATGAAAAACTGTTTTTT; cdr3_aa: CASSPWTNEKLFF
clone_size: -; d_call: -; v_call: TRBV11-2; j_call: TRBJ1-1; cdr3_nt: TGTGCCAGCAGCTTACAAAGCAGGACTGAAGCTTTCTTT; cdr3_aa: CASSLQSRTEAFF
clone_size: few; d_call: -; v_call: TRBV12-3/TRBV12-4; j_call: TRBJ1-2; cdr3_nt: TGTGCCAGCAGCCTCTTTATTAACTATGGCTACACCTTC; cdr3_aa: CASSLFINYGYTF
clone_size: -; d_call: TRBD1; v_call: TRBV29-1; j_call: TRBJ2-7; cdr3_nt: TGCAGCGTAACAGGGGGCGCGTACGAGCAGTACTTC; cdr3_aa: CSVTGGAYEQYF
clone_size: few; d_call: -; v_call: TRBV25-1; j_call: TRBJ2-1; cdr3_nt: TGTGCCAGCGGAGGGGAACGAGGGAATGAGCAGTTCTTC; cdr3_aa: CASGGERGNEQFF
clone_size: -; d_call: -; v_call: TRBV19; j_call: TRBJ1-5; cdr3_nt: TGTGCCAGTAGTATTGTACAGGGCCTTGAACAGCCCCAGCATTTT; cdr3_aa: CASSIVQGLEQPQHF
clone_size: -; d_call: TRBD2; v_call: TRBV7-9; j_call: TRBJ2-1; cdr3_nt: TGTGCCAGCAGCTTAAGCGGGAGAACCCACAATGAGCAGTTCTTC; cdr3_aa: CASSLSGRTHNEQFF
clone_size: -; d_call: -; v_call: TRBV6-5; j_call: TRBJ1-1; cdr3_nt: TGTGCCAGCGAGCGGACAGATATGAACACTGAAGCTTTCTTT; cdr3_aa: CASERTDMNTEAFF
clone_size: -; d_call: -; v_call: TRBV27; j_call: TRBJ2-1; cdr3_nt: TGTGCCAGCAGTTTACCTCAGGGTGGTTCCTACAATGAGCAGTTCTTC; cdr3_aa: CASSLPQGGSYNEQFF
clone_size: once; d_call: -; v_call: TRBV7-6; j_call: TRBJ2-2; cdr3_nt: TGTGCCAGCAGCTTGGACAGATCGAACACCGGGGAGCTGTTTTTT; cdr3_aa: CASSLDRSNTGELFF
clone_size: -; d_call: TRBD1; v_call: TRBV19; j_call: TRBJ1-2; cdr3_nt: TGTGCCAGTAGTCCCCGGGACAGGGCTGTCCGGGACTACACCTTC; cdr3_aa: CASSPRDRAVRDYTF
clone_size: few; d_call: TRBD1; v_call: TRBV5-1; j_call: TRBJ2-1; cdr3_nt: TGCGCCAGCAGTTCTGCTGACAGGGACAATGAGCAGTTCTTC; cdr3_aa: CASSSADRDNEQFF
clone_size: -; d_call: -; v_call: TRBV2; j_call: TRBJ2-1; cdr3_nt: TGTGCCAGCAGTGAAGTTAAGGGACTGACATACAATGAGCAGTTCTTC; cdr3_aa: CASSEVKGLTYNEQFF
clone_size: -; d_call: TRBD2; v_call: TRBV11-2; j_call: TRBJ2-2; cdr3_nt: TGTGCCAGCAGCTTAGGACTAGCGGGACGACACAGGGAGCTGTTTTTT; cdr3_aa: CASSLGLAGRHRELFF
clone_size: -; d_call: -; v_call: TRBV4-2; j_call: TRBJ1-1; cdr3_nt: TGTGCCAGCAGCCAAGCGGTGAACACTGAAGCTTTCTTT; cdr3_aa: CASSQAVNTEAFF
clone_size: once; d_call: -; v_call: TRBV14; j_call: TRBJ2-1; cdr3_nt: TGTGCCAGCAGCCCCCTCCCATCTAGGGGCAATGAGCAGTTCTTC; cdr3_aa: CASSPLPSRGNEQFF